This T cell receptor beta chain was observed in a study of T cell responses to AZD1222 COVID-19 vaccine. Sequencing used immunoSEQ multiplex PCR; TCRdb keeps in-frame clones, though not all of them. This table has roughly 140,000 clones, 92% appearing once. The germline V and J ends were trimmed by 3 bases and 5 bases, with 20 bases remaining between them. This CDR3 has 17 residues. The germline CDR1 and CDR2 sequences are KGHDR and SFDVKD. This sequence joins TRBV24-1 and TRBJ2-3; TRBD1 is a possible D gene (6 bases). The sequence was collected from an adult who received the AZD1222 COVID-19 vaccine. The sample was peripheral blood, taken 28 days after the second AZD1222 dose. CDR3 sequence: CATSDGGTGPGEDTQYF. The CDR3 DNA follows: TGTGCCACCAGTGATGGGGGAACAGGGCCGGGCGAAGATACGCAGTATTTT.